This TCR beta chain derives from a study of cytomegalovirus exposure and HLA in healthy donors. Background on the study: An analysis done earlier identified 100 million to 140 million unique TCR beta sequences from about 180 million T cells.

The study ran its PCR with 60 Vbeta and 13 Jbeta primers. Repertoires were generated with immunoSEQ multiplex PCR, while TCRdb's copy carries only in-frame clones and drops some. Among roughly 290,000 clones, 80% were seen once, and the ten largest hold about 0.28%. CDR3 size: 16 residues. CDR1 and CDR2 (germline): SGHTA, FQGTGA. With 5 bases clipped from V and 2 bases from J, the junction kept 6 bases outside the gene matches. To note about this clone: Antigen: not known.

Every donor was a healthy person donating bone marrow. Study-level points and caveats: Researchers reported in a later analysis that a missense DCLRE1C variant was tied to TCR beta V- and J-gene trimming.

This chain links TRBV7-3 with TRBJ2-1, with 10 positions matching TRBD2. Specimen: PBMCs. This clonotype originated in a girl aged 2 to 9 in good health and CMV-seronegative. The CDR3 nucleotides read TGTGCCAGCAGCCTCCTAGCGGGGGAGGCCTACAATGAGCAGTTCTTC. Encoded protein: CASSLLAGEAYNEQFF.